The clone carrying this T cell receptor (beta chain) was counted once. The source of the sample is a study of shared clonotypes between healthy human individuals. Only Caucasian adults living in Nashville, Tennessee served as donors. Unsorted PBMC DNA was sequenced on ten immunoSEQ deep assay plates. TCRdb keeps only in-frame clones here, not all; method: immunoSEQ multiplex PCR. The sample lists fewer than 650,000 clones, 76% seen once, with roughly 13% in the top ten. Sequences were obtained from PBMCs. The receptor was isolated from a woman aged 35 to 49 in good health. Some clones in this sample may be carry-over from other donors' samples.

In DNA form, the CDR3 reads TGTGCCTGGAGTGTTCTACCTCCCGGTAGCGGGATTGGGAATGAGCAGTTCTTC. It codes for CAWSVLPPGSGIGNEQFF. The chain joins TRBV30 to TRBJ2-1, with TRBD2 matching 8 bases. CDR3 length: 18 amino acids. The J segment lost 7 bases and the V segment lost 0 bases, leaving 17 bases of the junction unmatched. Looked up from germline, CDR1 is GTSNPN and CDR2 is SVGIG (reference sequence).